The present T cell receptor beta chain was sequenced within a study of blood T cell repertoires in COVID-19. Method: immunoSEQ multiplex PCR; TCRdb's copy keeps in-frame clones and lacks some. The sample has 50,000 to 65,000 clones; 86% are singletons. The CDR3 loop spans 15 amino acids. CDR1 and CDR2 from the germline V gene are LNHDA and SQIVND (reference sequence). V was trimmed by 3 bases and J by 6 bases, leaving 14 bases between them. Sequencing was done on a sample of peripheral blood. V gene TRBV19 combines with J gene TRBJ1-4, with D possibly being TRBD1 (6 bases). This TCR was recovered from a man in his fifties or sixties with acute or convalescent COVID-19. For the CDR3, the DNA is TGTGCCAGTAGTATCGGACAGACCCTTCATGAAAAACTGTTTTTT. Its protein product is CASSIGQTLHEKLFF.